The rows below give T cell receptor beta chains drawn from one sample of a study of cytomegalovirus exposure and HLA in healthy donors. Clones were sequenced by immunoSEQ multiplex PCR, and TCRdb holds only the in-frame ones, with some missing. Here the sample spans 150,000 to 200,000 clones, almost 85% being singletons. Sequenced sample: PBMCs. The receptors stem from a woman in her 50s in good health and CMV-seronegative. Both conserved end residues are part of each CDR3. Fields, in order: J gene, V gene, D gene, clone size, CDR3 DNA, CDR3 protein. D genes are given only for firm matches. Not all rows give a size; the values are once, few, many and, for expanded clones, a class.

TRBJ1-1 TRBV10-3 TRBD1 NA TGTGCCATCAGGGGTGGGACAGACCTCATGAACACTGAAGCTTTCTTT CAIRGGTDLMNTEAFF
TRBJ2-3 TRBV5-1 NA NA TGCGCCAGCAGACGAACAGGAGAAAGGACAGATACGCAGTATTTT CASRRTGERTDTQYF
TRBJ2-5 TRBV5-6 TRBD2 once TGTGCCAGCAGTTCCAGGACGGGACTAGCGGGAATGGGGGAGACCCAGTACTTC CASSSRTGLAGMGETQYF
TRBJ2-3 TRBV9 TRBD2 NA TGTGCCAGCAGCCCACAAAGCGGGACGATCACAGATACGCAGTATTTT CASSPQSGTITDTQYF
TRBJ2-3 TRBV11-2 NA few TGTGCCAGCAGCTTACAGGGGGGCGGGGGCACAGATACGCAGTATTTT CASSLQGGGGTDTQYF
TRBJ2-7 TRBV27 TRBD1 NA TGTGCCAGCAGTTCTTTCGTTCGGACAGGGGGCTACGAGCAGTACTTC CASSSFVRTGGYEQYF
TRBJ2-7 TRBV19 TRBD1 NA TGTGCCAGTAGTTTCGGGACAGGGGGGAACTACGAGCAGTACTTC CASSFGTGGNYEQYF
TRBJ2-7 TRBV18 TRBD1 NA TGTGCCAGCTCCGAACAGGGGTTCTCCTACGAGCAGTACTTC CASSEQGFSYEQYF
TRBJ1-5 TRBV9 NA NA TGTGCCAGCAGCGTATCCGGCAGGGCGGATCAGCCCCAGCATTTT CASSVSGRADQPQHF
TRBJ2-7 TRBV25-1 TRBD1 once TGTGCCAGCAGTAAGGACAGGGTCCACGAGCAGTACTTC CASSKDRVHEQYF
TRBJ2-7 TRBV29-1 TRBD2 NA TGCAGCGTCGAGCGGGAGGGCGACTACGAGCAGTACTTC CSVEREGDYEQYF